The present TCR beta chain was sequenced within a study of radiotherapy plus CTLA-4 blockade in lung cancer. Findings and limits, study-wide: After treatment with radiotherapy plus ipilimumab, TCR clones that came from the tumor expanded in blood. Early shifts in blood T cell clones, with interferon-beta, reportedly predicted response best.

With respect to this clone: Its antigen is undetermined.

Profiled with immunoSEQ multiplex PCR; TCRdb holds only in-frame clones, not every one. Of 65,000 to 85,000 clones listed, roughly four fifths are singletons. Germline V CDR1 and CDR2: SGHRS, YFSETQ. The CDR3 sequence is 14 residues long. V lost 4 bases and J 11 bases, leaving 20 bases between the germline ends. The specimen was peripheral blood, collected from a patient treated with radiotherapy plus ipilimumab. The J gene is TRBJ2-3, the V gene TRBV5-1; D might be TRBD1 (6 bases). The TCR was taken from a human donor with non-small cell lung cancer whose response to radiotherapy plus ipilimumab could not be evaluated. Some clones in this sample may be carry-over from other donors' samples. The CDR3 sequence is CASSPPLQGLGQYF. CDR3 sequence (DNA): TGCGCCAGCAGCCCCCCTCTACAGGGTCTAGGGCAGTATTTT. Drawing the rest from reference TRBV5-1 and TRBJ2-3, the complete variable domain is KAGVTQTPRYLIKTRGQQVTLSCSPISGHRSVSWYQQTPGQGLQFLFEYFSETQRNKGNFPGRFSGRQFSNSRSEMNVSTLELGDSALYLCASSPPLQGLGQYFGPGTRLTVL.